This is a list of T cell receptor beta chains from one sample in a study of STAT3 mutations in large granular lymphocyte leukemia. Profiling relied on immunoSEQ multiplex PCR, and the TCRdb table lists in-frame clones only, not all of them. The table includes about 24,000 clones, about 95% detected once. Specimen: peripheral blood mononuclear cells. The receptors originated from a man aged 40-50 years with T-cell large granular lymphocyte leukemia. Some clones in this sample may be carry-over from other donors' samples. Each CDR3 is given with its conserved first and last residue. Each record gives: CDR3 protein, J gene, V gene.

CDR3 protein: CASSLTRILNYEQYF
J gene: TRBJ2-7
V gene: TRBV5-5

CDR3 protein: CASSLSGTTGQPQHF
J gene: TRBJ1-5
V gene: TRBV6-5

CDR3 protein: CASSLVLAGGPGTGELFF
J gene: TRBJ2-2
V gene: TRBV5-6

CDR3 protein: CAWSPSETQYF
J gene: TRBJ2-5
V gene: TRBV30

CDR3 protein: CAISESGQGAYEQYF
J gene: TRBJ2-7
V gene: TRBV10-3

CDR3 protein: CASSLEVNTEAFF
J gene: TRBJ1-1
V gene: TRBV7-6

CDR3 protein: CASSYRAGGAGELFF
J gene: TRBJ2-2
V gene: TRBV6-5

CDR3 protein: CSVESGLNTEAFF
J gene: TRBJ1-1
V gene: TRBV29-1

CDR3 protein: CASSLADRSSGANVLTF
J gene: TRBJ2-6
V gene: TRBV7-6

CDR3 protein: CASSSGFEGPASGANVLTF
J gene: TRBJ2-6
V gene: TRBV28

CDR3 protein: CASSPRTSGGDVTQYF
J gene: TRBJ2-3
V gene: TRBV7-9

CDR3 protein: CASSSRDGEEYF
J gene: TRBJ2-7
V gene: TRBV5-4

CDR3 protein: CASSLLGGPRSGNTIYF
J gene: TRBJ1-3
V gene: TRBV7-9

CDR3 protein: CASSAAPNSPLHF
J gene: TRBJ1-6
V gene: TRBV6-1

CDR3 protein: CASSLRRGDEQFF
J gene: TRBJ2-1
V gene: TRBV5-1

CDR3 protein: CASSLDTPGQNNSPLHF
J gene: TRBJ1-6
V gene: TRBV5-4

CDR3 protein: CASSLLGGTSGTDTQYF
J gene: TRBJ2-3
V gene: TRBV19

CDR3 protein: CASSPRDGGGNTIYF
J gene: TRBJ1-3
V gene: TRBV18

CDR3 protein: CSVSGQGAYGYTF
J gene: TRBJ1-2
V gene: TRBV29-1

CDR3 protein: CASSPDPGPETQYF
J gene: TRBJ2-5
V gene: TRBV5-1

CDR3 protein: CASSLVRGAYSPLHF
J gene: TRBJ1-6
V gene: TRBV28

CDR3 protein: CASSLEKSNQPQHF
J gene: TRBJ1-5
V gene: TRBV7-9

CDR3 protein: CASSISVRAHEQYF
J gene: TRBJ2-7
V gene: TRBV19

CDR3 protein: CASSLLSGLGYEQYF
J gene: TRBJ2-7
V gene: TRBV11-1

CDR3 protein: CASSLLWGQQETQYF
J gene: TRBJ2-5
V gene: TRBV7-2

CDR3 protein: CASSFLGGSTDTQYF
J gene: TRBJ2-3
V gene: TRBV5-4

CDR3 protein: CASSPDYEQYF
J gene: TRBJ2-7
V gene: TRBV6-6

CDR3 protein: CASSLLGQGNEKLFF
J gene: TRBJ1-4
V gene: TRBV5-1

CDR3 protein: CASSVAAGQGINEQFF
J gene: TRBJ2-1
V gene: TRBV9

CDR3 protein: CAWSNGDSGANVLTF
J gene: TRBJ2-6
V gene: TRBV30

CDR3 protein: CASSFPWETSTTGELFF
J gene: TRBJ2-2
V gene: TRBV28

CDR3 protein: CAWQGGPNTEAFF
J gene: TRBJ1-1
V gene: TRBV30

CDR3 protein: CSALYGAEAFF
J gene: TRBJ1-1
V gene: TRBV20-1

CDR3 protein: CASSIDRSGVSQPQHF
J gene: TRBJ1-5
V gene: TRBV19

CDR3 protein: CAWTGLASGNTIYF
J gene: TRBJ1-3
V gene: TRBV30

CDR3 protein: CASSIVNTEAFF
J gene: TRBJ1-1
V gene: TRBV5-6

CDR3 protein: CASSRNQGNSDTQYF
J gene: TRBJ2-3
V gene: TRBV4-1

CDR3 protein: CAISAGAYEQYF
J gene: TRBJ2-7
V gene: TRBV10-3

CDR3 protein: CASSLDGAGILGTQYF
J gene: TRBJ2-5
V gene: TRBV5-1

CDR3 protein: CASSQGNGYTF
J gene: TRBJ1-2
V gene: TRBV7-2

CDR3 protein: CATRRFSGNTIYF
J gene: TRBJ1-3
V gene: TRBV25-1

CDR3 protein: CASSLDSGPEKLFF
J gene: TRBJ1-4
V gene: TRBV5-1

CDR3 protein: CAWSVGQESNQPQHF
J gene: TRBJ1-5
V gene: TRBV30

CDR3 protein: CASSPYEAYEQYF
J gene: TRBJ2-7
V gene: TRBV4-1